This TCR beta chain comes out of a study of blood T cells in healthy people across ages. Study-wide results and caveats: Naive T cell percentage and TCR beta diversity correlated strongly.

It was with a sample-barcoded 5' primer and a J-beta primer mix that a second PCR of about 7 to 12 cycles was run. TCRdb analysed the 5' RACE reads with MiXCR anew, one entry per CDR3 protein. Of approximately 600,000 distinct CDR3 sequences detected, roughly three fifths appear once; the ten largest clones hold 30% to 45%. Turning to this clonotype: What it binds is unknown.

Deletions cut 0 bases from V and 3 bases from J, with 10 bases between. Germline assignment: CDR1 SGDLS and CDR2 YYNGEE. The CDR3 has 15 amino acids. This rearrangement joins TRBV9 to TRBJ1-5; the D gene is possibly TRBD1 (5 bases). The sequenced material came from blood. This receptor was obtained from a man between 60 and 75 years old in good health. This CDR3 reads CASSVAPGLNQPQHF. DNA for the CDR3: TGTGCCAGCAGCGTAGCCCCGGGGCTCAATCAGCCCCAGCATTTT.